Listed here are 2 T cell receptor beta chains from one sample, sequenced in a study of T cell repertoires in cytomegalovirus infection. TCRdb reprocessed the reads with MiXCR, giving one entry per CDR3 protein. The table records 900,000 to 950,000 distinct CDR3 sequences, approximately 31% of them present only once. No antigen has been identified for these receptors. The sample in question was cultured CD8+ T cells from PBMCs, obtained from culture after CMV antigen stimulation. The receptors were sampled from a human donor in good health (CMV status not recorded). Some clones in this sample may be carry-over from other donors' samples.

The table lists this clonotype with a few counts. The V gene is TRBV19, the J gene TRBJ2-2, with 7 nucleotides matching TRBD1. The CDR3 length is 16 residues. The ends lost 0 bases at V and 4 bases at J; junction bases unmatched: 5. Germline V lookup: CDR1 LNHDA, CDR2 SQIVND (reference sequence). CDR3 amino acids: CASSIDVGTVTGELFF. The DNA of the CDR3 is TGTGCCAGTAGTATAGATGTCGGGACAGTCACCGGGGAGCTGTTTTTT.

The chain is built from TRBV11-1 and TRBJ2-1, with D perhaps matching TRBD1 (6 bases). This CDR3 spans 18 amino acids. V was cut by 5 bases and J by 3 bases, with 23 bases left in between. CDR1 is SGHAT, CDR2 FQDESV, per germline (reference sequence). The CDR3 reads CASSRYSNRVKGYNEQFF. The CDR3 DNA reads as TGTGCCAGCAGCCGGTATAGTAACAGGGTCAAGGGCTACAATGAGCAGTTCTTC.